These T cell receptor beta chains were read from a single sample in a study of radiation and T cells in renal cell carcinoma. Assay: immunoSEQ multiplex PCR; the TCRdb copy retains only in-frame clones and omits some. The sample lists about 130,000 clones, around nine tenths occurring once. Sequenced material: blood, taken from a patient whose treatment included radiotherapy and nephrectomy. Receptors were obtained from a woman in her forties or fifties with renal cell carcinoma. Each CDR3 is given with its conserved first and last residue. D genes are given only for firm matches. Size is omitted from some rows. Given values are once, few, many or a class for expanded clones.

DNA | CDR3 | J | D | length | size | V
TGCGCCAGCAGCTTGGATTATACCGGGACAGGGACCCATAGCAATCAGCCCCAGCATTTT | CASSLDYTGTGTHSNQPQHF | TRBJ1-5 | TRBD1 | 20 | - | TRBV5-1
TGTGCCTGGAGTGTAGTGGCAAGTGAGACCCAGTACTTC | CAWSVVASETQYF | TRBJ2-5 | - | 13 | - | TRBV30
TGTGCCAGTAGTACTAGTACAGGGACCGTCTATGGCTACACCTTC | CASSTSTGTVYGYTF | TRBJ1-2 | - | 15 | - | TRBV19
TGTGCCAGTAGTATTTTTTCGGGAGATACGCAGTATTTT | CASSIFSGDTQYF | TRBJ2-3 | - | 13 | - | TRBV19
TGTGCCAGCAGCCAAGGGACTAGCGGGGGGTTGCGGTTCTTC | CASSQGTSGGLRFF | TRBJ2-1 | TRBD2 | 14 | - | TRBV11-3
TGTGCCAGCAGCCAAGATAGGCTCACCGGGTCCTTGAACACTGAAGCTTTCTTT | CASSQDRLTGSLNTEAFF | TRBJ1-1 | - | 18 | - | TRBV14
TGTGCCAGCAGCGCGGGACTAGCGGGGGTCTACGAGCAGTACTTC | CASSAGLAGVYEQYF | TRBJ2-7 | TRBD2 | 15 | - | TRBV7-2
TGCGCCAGCAGACGGGACAGGTACGAGCAGTACTTC | CASRRDRYEQYF | TRBJ2-7 | TRBD1 | 12 | - | TRBV10-2
TGTGCCAGTAGTATCCAGTCTAGCACAGATACGCAGTATTTT | CASSIQSSTDTQYF | TRBJ2-3 | - | 14 | - | TRBV19
TGTGCCAGCAACACCCAAGAGACCCAGTACTTC | CASNTQETQYF | TRBJ2-5 | - | 11 | - | TRBV6-7
TGTGCCAGCAGTGCCGTGGCGGGGTTTAATGAAAAACTGTTTTTT | CASSAVAGFNEKLFF | TRBJ1-4 | - | 15 | - | TRBV6-1
TGCAGCGGGGGGACACCACCGTCGGGGGATACGCAGTATTTT | CSGGTPPSGDTQYF | TRBJ2-3 | - | 14 | once | TRBV29-1
TGTGCCAGCAGCTTACAGGGAGGGGAAGAGACCCAGTACTTC | CASSLQGGEETQYF | TRBJ2-5 | TRBD2 | 14 | - | TRBV7-6
TGTGCCAGCAGCCCGCAAGGGCGGGACGGGGAGCTGTTTTTT | CASSPQGRDGELFF | TRBJ2-2 | - | 14 | - | TRBV2
TGTGCCAGCAGCTTGGCCACCGATAATTCACCCCTCCACTTT | CASSLATDNSPLHF | TRBJ1-6 | - | 14 | - | TRBV5-4
TGTACCAGCAGTCTGGGGACAGGGCGATACAATGAGCAGTTCTTC | CTSSLGTGRYNEQFF | TRBJ2-1 | TRBD1 | 15 | - | TRBV5-4
TGTGCCAGCAGCGCAACCGGGACAGGGTACCAGCCCCAGCATTTT | CASSATGTGYQPQHF | TRBJ1-5 | TRBD1 | 15 | once | TRBV5-5
TGCGCCAGCAGTTCCGCCCCCACAGATACGCAGTATTTT | CASSSAPTDTQYF | TRBJ2-3 | - | 13 | - | TRBV5-1
TGTGCCAGCAGTTCGGACAGGGGGCATGGCTACACCTTC | CASSSDRGHGYTF | TRBJ1-2 | TRBD1 | 13 | - | TRBV6-1
TGTGCCAGCAGTGAAGATGTCTTTCGGGCAGAATTTAGCAATCAGCCCCAGCATTTT | CASSEDVFRAEFSNQPQHF | TRBJ1-5 | - | 19 | - | TRBV6-1
TGTGCCAGCAGCTCCAAAAGAACTACGAACACTGAAGCTTTCTTT | CASSSKRTTNTEAFF | TRBJ1-1 | - | 15 | - | TRBV5-5
TGTGCCAGCAGTGCGATCACGCGATGGAGGAGCAATCAGCCCCAGCATTTT | CASSAITRWRSNQPQHF | TRBJ1-5 | - | 17 | - | TRBV2
TGTGCCAGCAGTCCCGGCCCGGGACAGAATAATCAGCCCCAGCATTTT | CASSPGPGQNNQPQHF | TRBJ1-5 | TRBD1 | 16 | - | TRBV7-9
TGCGCCAGCAGCCAGCCGGACGGTTTCTCTGGAAACACCATATATTTT | CASSQPDGFSGNTIYF | TRBJ1-3 | - | 16 | - | TRBV4-1
TGTGCCAGCAGCTTATTTACAGGGAGGGGAGATACGCAGTATTTT | CASSLFTGRGDTQYF | TRBJ2-3 | - | 15 | - | TRBV7-2
TGTGCCAGCAGTTTAGAGAGAAATCAGCCCCAGCATTTT | CASSLERNQPQHF | TRBJ1-5 | - | 13 | - | TRBV28
TGCGCCAGCAGCTTGGAGCGCAGCTCGAACACCGGGGAGCTGTTTTTT | CASSLERSSNTGELFF | TRBJ2-2 | - | 16 | - | TRBV5-1
TGTGCCAGCTCACGCAGGGAGGGCAATCAGCCCCAGCATTTT | CASSRREGNQPQHF | TRBJ1-5 | - | 14 | once | TRBV18
TGTGCCAGCAGCTATGGACTAGCGGGGGGTATGAAAGAGACCCAGTACTTC | CASSYGLAGGMKETQYF | TRBJ2-5 | TRBD2 | 17 | - | TRBV7-9
TGTGCCAGCAGCGTAGGACTAGCGGCGCCTTACGAGCAGTACTTC | CASSVGLAAPYEQYF | TRBJ2-7 | TRBD2 | 15 | - | TRBV9
TGTGCCAGCAGCCGACGCGGGCCCCTTGGGGCCTATGGCTACACCTTC | CASSRRGPLGAYGYTF | TRBJ1-2 | - | 16 | - | TRBV5-5
TGTGCCAGCAGCGCCAGGGACATCTCCTACAATGAGCAGTTCTTC | CASSARDISYNEQFF | TRBJ2-1 | - | 15 | - | TRBV9
TGCAGCGTTGAGGGGGCAACAGGGAGACATGTCACAGATACGCAGTATTTT | CSVEGATGRHVTDTQYF | TRBJ2-3 | - | 17 | - | TRBV29-1
TGTGCCAGCAGTTTAGACGTAGACTTGGACTACGAGCAGTACTTC | CASSLDVDLDYEQYF | TRBJ2-7 | - | 15 | - | TRBV28
TGTGCCAGCAGCTTAGCGGGACAGACAGCCTACGAGCAGTACTTC | CASSLAGQTAYEQYF | TRBJ2-7 | TRBD1 | 15 | - | TRBV11-1
TGTGCCAGGGGGACAGGGAGAGGAGAGACCCAGTACTTC | CARGTGRGETQYF | TRBJ2-5 | TRBD1 | 13 | - | TRBV2